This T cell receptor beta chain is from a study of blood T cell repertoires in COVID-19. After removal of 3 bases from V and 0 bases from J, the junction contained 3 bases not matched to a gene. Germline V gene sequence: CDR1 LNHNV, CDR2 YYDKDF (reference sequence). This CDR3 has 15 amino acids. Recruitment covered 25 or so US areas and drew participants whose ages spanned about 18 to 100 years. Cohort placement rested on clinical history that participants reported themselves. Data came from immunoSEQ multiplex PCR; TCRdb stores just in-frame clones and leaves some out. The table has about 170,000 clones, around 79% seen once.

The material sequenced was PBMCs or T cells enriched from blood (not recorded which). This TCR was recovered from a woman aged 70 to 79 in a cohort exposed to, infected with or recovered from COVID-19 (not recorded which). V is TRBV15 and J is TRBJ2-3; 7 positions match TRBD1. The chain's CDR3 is CATSRGQSSTDTQYF. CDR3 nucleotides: TGTGCCACCAGCAGGGGACAGTCCAGCACAGATACGCAGTATTTT.